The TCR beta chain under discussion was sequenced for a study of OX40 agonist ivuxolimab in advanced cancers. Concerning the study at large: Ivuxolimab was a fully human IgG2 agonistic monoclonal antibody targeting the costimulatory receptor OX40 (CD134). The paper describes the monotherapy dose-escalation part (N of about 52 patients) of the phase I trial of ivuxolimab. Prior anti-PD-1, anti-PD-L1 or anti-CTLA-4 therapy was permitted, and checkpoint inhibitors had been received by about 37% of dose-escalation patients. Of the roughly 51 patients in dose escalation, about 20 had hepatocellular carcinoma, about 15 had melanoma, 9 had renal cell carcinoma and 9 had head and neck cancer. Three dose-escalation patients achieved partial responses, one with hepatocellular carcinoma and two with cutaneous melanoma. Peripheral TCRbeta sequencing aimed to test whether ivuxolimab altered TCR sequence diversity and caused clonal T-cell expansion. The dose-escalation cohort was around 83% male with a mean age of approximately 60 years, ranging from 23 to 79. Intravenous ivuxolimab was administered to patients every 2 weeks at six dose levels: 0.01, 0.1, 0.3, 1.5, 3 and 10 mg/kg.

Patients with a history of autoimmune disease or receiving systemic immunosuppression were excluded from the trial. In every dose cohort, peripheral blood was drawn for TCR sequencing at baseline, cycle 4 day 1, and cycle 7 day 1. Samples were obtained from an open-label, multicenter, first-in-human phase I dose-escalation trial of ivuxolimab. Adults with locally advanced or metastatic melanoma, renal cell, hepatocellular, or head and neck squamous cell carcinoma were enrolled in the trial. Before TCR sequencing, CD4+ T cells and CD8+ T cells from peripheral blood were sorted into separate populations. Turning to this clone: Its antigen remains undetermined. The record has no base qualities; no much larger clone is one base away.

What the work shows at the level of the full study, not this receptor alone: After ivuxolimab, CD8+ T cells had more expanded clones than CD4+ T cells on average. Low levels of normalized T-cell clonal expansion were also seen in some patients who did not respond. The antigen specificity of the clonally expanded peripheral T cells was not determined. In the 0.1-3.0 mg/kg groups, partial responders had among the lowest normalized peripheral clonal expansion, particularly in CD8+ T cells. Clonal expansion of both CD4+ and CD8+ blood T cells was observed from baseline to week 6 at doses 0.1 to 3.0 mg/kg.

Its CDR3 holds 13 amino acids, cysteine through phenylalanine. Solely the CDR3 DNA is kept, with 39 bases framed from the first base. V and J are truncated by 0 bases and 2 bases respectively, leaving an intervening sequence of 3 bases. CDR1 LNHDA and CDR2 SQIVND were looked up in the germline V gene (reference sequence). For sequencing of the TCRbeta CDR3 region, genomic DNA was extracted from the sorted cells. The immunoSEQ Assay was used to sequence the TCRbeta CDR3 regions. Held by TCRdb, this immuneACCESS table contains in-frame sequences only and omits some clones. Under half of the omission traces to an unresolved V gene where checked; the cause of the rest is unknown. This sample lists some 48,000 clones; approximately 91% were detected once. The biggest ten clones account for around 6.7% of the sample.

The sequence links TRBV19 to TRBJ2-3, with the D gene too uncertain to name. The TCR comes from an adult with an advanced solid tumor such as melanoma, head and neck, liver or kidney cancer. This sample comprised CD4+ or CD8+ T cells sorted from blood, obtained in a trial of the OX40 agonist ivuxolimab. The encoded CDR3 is CASSIEATDTQYF. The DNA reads TGTGCCAGTAGTATAGAGGCCACAGATACGCAGTATTTT.